The present T cell receptor beta chain was sequenced within a study of regulatory T cells. A couple of CD3G-deficient patients had more severe autoimmunity; all had some. CDR1 MGHRA and CDR2 YSYEKL come from the germline V gene. With 1 base removed from V and 8 bases from J, the gap between germline ends came to 18 bases. CDR3 length: 16 residues. Amplification used 52 TRBV primers and 13 TRBJ primers. Produced via immunoSEQ multiplex PCR; TCRdb's table is partial and in-frame only. The table shows roughly 15,000 clones, with roughly 90% occurring only once. The sample holds one count of this clone. Its antigen is as yet unknown. General observations from the study: Control CD8+ cells showed a nonsignificant trend toward higher Shannon entropy than patient CD8+ cells. In patients, unique TRB V-J pairs were restricted and V/J usage skewed, especially in Tregs.

The chain uses TRBV4-1 and TRBJ2-1; perhaps TRBD2 as D (6 bases). The clonotype comes from a person aged 18-29 years with CD3G deficiency. The sample consisted of CD8+ T cells sorted from blood. The chain's CDR3 is CASSQVEFGGGDEQFF. The CDR3 DNA is TGCGCCAGCAGCCAAGTTGAATTCGGGGGTGGCGATGAGCAGTTCTTC.